In this sample, the clone carrying this T cell receptor (beta chain) turned up many times. TCR beta CDR3 regions were amplified from RNA. Researchers ran a first-round RT-PCR on the TCR CDR3 using the HTBI primer set. TCRdb fed the multiplex PCR reads into MiXCR, producing one record per CDR3 protein. Of about 560,000 distinct CDR3 sequences listed, 16% were seen once; the top ten hold 18%. This sample is drawn from a study of T cells in Graves' hyperthyroidism and ophthalmopathy. Each patient was aged 18 to 65 and had newly diagnosed hyperthyroidism of under 2 months' duration. The study based diagnoses on clinical symptoms, serum thyroxine and TRAb, thyroid ultrasound and orbital computed tomography. V lost 6 bases to trimming and J lost 1 base, with 8 bases between them. The CDR3 loop spans 13 amino acids. Germline loops: CDR1 MDHEN, CDR2 SYDVKM.

The chain is built from TRBV28 and TRBJ2-3; maybe TRBD2 (6 bases). The TCR sequence derives from a woman under 30 with Graves' hyperthyroidism. Sequenced input: blood. CDR3 sequence reads: CASRGEGTDTQYF. CDR3 DNA sequence: TGTGCCAGCAGGGGGGAGGGCACAGATACGCAGTATTTT.